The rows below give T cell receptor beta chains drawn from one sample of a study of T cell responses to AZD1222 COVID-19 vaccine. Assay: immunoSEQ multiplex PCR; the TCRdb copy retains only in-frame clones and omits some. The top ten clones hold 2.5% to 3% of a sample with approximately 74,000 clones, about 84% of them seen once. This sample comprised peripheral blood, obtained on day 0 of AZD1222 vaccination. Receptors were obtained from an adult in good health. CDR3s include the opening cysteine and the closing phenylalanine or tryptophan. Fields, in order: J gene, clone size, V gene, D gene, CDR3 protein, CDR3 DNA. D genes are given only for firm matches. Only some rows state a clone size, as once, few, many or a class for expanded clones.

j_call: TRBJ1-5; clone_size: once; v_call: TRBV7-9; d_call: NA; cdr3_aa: CASSKEGNQPQHF; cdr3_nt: TGTGCCAGCAGCAAAGAGGGCAATCAGCCCCAGCATTTT
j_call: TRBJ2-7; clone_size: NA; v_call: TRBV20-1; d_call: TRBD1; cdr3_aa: CSASAGTGGYYEQYF; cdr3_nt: TGCAGTGCTAGTGCCGGGACAGGGGGCTATTACGAGCAGTACTTC
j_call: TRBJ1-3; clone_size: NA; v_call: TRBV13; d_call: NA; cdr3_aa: CASSLRGGPNTIYF; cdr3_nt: TGTGCCAGCAGCTTGCGGGGGGGGCCAAACACCATATATTTT
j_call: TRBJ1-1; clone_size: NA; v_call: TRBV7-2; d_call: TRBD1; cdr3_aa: CASSSTDRANTEAFF; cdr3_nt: TGTGCCAGCAGCTCCACCGACAGGGCGAACACTGAAGCTTTCTTT
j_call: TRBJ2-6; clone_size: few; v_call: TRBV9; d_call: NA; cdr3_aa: CASSGPAGNSGANVLTF; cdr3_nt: TGTGCCAGCAGCGGGCCCGCAGGAAACTCTGGGGCCAACGTCCTGACTTTC
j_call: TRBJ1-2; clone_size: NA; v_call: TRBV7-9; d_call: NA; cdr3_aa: CASSLGGYYGYTF; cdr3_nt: TGTGCCAGCAGCTTAGGGGGCTACTATGGCTACACCTTC
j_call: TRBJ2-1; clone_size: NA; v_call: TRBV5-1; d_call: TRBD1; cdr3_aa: CASSITGTGSLSNEQFF; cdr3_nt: TGCGCCAGCAGCATCACCGGGACAGGGAGTTTATCCAATGAGCAGTTCTTC
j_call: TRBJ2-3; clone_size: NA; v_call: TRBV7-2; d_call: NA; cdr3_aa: CASSAEGLVTDTQYF; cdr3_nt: TGTGCCAGCAGCGCTGAGGGGCTTGTCACAGATACGCAGTATTTT
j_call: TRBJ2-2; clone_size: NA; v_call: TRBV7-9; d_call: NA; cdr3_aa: CASNGSSTGELFF; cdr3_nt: TGTGCCAGCAACGGATCTTCCACCGGGGAGCTGTTTTTT
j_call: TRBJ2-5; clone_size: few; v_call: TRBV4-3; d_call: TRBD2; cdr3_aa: CASSRGLAGGPRQETQYF; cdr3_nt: TGCGCCAGCAGCCGGGGACTAGCGGGAGGGCCCCGCCAAGAGACCCAGTACTTC
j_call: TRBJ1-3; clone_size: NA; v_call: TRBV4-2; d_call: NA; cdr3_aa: CASSQGTGTGNTIYF; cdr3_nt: TGTGCCAGCAGCCAAGGTACAGGGACTGGAAACACCATATATTTT
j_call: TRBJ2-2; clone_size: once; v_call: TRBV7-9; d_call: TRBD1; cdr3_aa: CASSLPGGTPGELFF; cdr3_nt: TGTGCCAGCAGCTTACCAGGGGGCACCCCCGGGGAGCTGTTTTTT
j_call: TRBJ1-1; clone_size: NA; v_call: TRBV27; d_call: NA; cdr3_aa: CASSSGNRYEAFF; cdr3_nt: TGTGCCAGCAGTTCAGGAAACAGGTATGAAGCTTTCTTT
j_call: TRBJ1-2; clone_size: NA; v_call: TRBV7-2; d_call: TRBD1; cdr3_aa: CASSLNAGTGAFNYGYTF; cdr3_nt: TGTGCCAGCAGCTTAAATGCCGGGACAGGGGCCTTCAACTATGGCTACACCTTC
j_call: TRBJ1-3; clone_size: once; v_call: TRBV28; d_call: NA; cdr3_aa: CASSGMAGNTIYF; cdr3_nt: TGTGCCAGCAGTGGGATGGCTGGAAACACCATATATTTT
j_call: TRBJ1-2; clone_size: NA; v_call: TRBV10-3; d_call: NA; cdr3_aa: CAISESGGPYGYTF; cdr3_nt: TGTGCCATCAGTGAGTCCGGGGGCCCCTATGGCTACACCTTC
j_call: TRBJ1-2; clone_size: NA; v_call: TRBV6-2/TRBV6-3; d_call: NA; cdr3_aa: CASSYSQESPDGYTF; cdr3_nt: TGTGCCAGCAGTTACTCCCAGGAATCCCCCGATGGCTACACCTTC
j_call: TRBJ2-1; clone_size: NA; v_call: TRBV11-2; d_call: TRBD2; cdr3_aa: CASSSRTSEEQFF; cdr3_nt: TGTGCCAGCAGCTCCCGGACTAGCGAGGAGCAGTTCTTC
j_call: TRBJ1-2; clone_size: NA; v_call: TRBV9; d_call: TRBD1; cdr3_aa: CASSVANRGDGYTF; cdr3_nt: TGTGCCAGCAGCGTAGCTAACAGGGGGGATGGCTACACCTTC
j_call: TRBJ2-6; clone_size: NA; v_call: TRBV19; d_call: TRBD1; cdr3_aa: CASITHGGQGGSGANVLTF; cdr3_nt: TGTGCCAGTATCACTCATGGGGGACAGGGAGGCTCTGGGGCCAACGTCCTGACTTTC
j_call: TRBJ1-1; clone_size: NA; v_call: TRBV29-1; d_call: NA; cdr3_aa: CSVGGDREAFF; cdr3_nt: TGCAGCGTTGGAGGAGACAGGGAAGCTTTCTTT
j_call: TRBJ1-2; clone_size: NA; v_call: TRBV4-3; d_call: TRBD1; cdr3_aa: CASSQDGQGVGAGNYGYTF; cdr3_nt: TGCGCCAGCAGCCAAGATGGCCAGGGGGTCGGAGCGGGAAACTATGGCTACACCTTC
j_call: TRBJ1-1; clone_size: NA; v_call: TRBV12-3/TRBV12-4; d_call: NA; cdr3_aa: CASSSTVNTEAFF; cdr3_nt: TGTGCCAGCAGTTCGACGGTGAACACTGAAGCTTTCTTT
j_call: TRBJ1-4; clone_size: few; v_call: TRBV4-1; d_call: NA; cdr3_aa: CASSQIRTRGLLGEKLFF; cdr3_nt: TGCGCCAGCAGCCAAATCCGGACTCGGGGCCTGCTCGGAGAAAAACTGTTTTTT
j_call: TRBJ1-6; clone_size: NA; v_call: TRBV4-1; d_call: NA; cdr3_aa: CASSQGGGLGSSYNSPLHF; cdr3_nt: TGCGCCAGCAGCCAAGGGGGGGGCCTGGGCAGCTCCTATAATTCACCCCTCCACTTT
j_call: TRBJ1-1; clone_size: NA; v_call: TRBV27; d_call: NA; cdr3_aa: CASRRAAEAFF; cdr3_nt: TGTGCCAGCCGCAGGGCTGCTGAAGCTTTCTTT
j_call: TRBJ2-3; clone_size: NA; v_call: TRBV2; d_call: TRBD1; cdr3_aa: CASSGDREKGRTDTQYF; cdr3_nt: TGTGCCAGCAGCGGGGACAGGGAAAAGGGTCGCACAGATACGCAGTATTTT
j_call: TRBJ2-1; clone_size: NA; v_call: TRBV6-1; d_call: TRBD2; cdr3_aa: CASSEAGTSSYNEQFF; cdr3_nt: TGTGCCAGCAGTGAAGCCGGGACTAGCAGCTACAATGAGCAGTTCTTC
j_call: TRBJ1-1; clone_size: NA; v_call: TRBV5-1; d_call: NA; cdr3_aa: CASSLVQGDTEAFF; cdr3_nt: TGCGCCAGCAGCTTGGTACAGGGTGACACTGAAGCTTTCTTT
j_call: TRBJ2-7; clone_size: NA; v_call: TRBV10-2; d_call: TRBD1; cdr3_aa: CASSEGGIYEQYF; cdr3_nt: TGCGCCAGCAGCGAAGGGGGCATCTACGAGCAGTACTTC
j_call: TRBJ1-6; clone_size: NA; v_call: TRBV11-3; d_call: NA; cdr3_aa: CASSLDSANSPLHF; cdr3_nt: TGTGCCAGCAGCTTAGATTCAGCAAATTCACCCCTCCACTTT
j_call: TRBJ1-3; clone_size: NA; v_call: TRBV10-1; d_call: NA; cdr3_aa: CASSGQTGNTIYF; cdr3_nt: TGCGCCAGCAGTGGACAGACTGGAAACACCATATATTTT
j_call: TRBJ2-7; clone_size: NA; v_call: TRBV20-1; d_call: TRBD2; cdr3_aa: CSASKTSPPTYEQYF; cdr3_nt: TGCAGTGCTAGTAAGACTAGCCCTCCTACCTACGAGCAGTACTTC
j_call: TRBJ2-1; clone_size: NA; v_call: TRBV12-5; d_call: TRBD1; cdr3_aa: CASGRHRDRVYNEQFF; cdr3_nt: TGTGCTAGTGGCAGACACCGGGACAGGGTCTACAATGAGCAGTTCTTC
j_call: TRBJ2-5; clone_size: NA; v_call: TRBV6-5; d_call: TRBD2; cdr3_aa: CASSFLELADETQYF; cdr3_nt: TGTGCCAGCAGTTTCTTGGAACTAGCGGATGAGACCCAGTACTTC
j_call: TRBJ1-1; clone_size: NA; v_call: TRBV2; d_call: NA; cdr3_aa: CASRLGGEAEAFF; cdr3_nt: TGTGCCAGCCGGTTAGGGGGGGAGGCTGAAGCTTTCTTT
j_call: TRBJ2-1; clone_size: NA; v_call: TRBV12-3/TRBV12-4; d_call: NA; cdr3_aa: CASSYEYNEQFF; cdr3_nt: TGTGCCAGCAGTTACGAGTACAATGAGCAGTTCTTC
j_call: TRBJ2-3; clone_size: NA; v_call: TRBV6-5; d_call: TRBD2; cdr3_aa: CASSTAGTRSDTQYF; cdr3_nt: TGTGCCAGCAGCACGGCCGGGACTAGATCTGATACGCAGTATTTT
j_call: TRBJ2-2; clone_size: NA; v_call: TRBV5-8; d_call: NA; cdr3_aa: CASSWGVGNTGELFF; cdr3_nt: TGTGCCAGCAGCTGGGGGGTCGGAAACACCGGGGAGCTGTTTTTT
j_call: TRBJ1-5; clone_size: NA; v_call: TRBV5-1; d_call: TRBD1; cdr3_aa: CAGWKWAGTGARQPQHF; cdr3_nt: TGCGCCGGATGGAAATGGGCGGGGACAGGGGCGCGTCAGCCCCAGCATTTT
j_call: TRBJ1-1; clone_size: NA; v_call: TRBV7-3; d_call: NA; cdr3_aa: CASSGVTTAIGSEAFF; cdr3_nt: TGTGCCAGCAGCGGAGTAACGACAGCTATAGGCTCTGAAGCTTTCTTT